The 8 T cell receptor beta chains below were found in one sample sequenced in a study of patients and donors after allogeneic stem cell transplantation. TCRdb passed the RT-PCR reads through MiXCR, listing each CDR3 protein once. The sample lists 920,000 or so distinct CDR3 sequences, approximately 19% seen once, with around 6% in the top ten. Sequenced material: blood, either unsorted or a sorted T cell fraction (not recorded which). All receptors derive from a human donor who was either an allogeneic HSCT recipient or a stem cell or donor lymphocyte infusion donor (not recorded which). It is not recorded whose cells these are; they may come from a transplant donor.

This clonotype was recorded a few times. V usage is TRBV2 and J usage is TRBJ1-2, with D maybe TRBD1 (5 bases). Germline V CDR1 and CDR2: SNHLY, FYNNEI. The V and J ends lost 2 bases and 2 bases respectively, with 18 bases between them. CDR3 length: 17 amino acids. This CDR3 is CASSEHGVGGTNYGYTF. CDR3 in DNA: TGTGCCAGCAGTGAACATGGGGTCGGGGGAACGAACTATGGCTACACCTTC.

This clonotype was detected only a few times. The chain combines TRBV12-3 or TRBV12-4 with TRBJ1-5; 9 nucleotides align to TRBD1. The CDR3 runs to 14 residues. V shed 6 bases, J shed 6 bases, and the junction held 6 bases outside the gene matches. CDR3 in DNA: TGTGCCAGCAGCCCGGACAGGGGACGTCAGCCCCAGCATTTT. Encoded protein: CASSPDRGRQPQHF.

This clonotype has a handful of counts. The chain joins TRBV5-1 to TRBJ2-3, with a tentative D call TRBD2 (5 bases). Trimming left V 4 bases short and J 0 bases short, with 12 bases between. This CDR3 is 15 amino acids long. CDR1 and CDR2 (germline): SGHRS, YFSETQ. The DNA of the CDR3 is TGCGCCAGCAGCCTGGGAGACGTTAGCACAGATACGCAGTATTTT. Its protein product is CASSLGDVSTDTQYF. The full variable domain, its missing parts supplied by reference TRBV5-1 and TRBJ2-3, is KAGVTQTPRYLIKTRGQQVTLSCSPISGHRSVSWYQQTPGQGLQFLFEYFSETQRNKGNFPGRFSGRQFSNSRSEMNVSTLELGDSALYLCASSLGDVSTDTQYFGPGTRLTVL.

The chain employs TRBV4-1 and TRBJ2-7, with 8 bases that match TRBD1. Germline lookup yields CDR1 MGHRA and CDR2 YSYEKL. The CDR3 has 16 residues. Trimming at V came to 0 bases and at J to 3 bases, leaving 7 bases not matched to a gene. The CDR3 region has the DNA TGCGCCAGCAGCCAAGATCTGGGCAGGGGGCTCTACGAGCAGTACTTC. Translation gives CASSQDLGRGLYEQYF.

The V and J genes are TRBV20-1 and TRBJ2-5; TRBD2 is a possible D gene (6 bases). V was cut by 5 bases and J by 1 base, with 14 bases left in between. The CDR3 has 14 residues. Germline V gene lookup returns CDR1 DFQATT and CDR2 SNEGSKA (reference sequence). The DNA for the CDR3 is TGCAGTGCTCAAATATACGGGAGCCAAGAGACCCAGTACTTC. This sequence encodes CSAQIYGSQETQYF.

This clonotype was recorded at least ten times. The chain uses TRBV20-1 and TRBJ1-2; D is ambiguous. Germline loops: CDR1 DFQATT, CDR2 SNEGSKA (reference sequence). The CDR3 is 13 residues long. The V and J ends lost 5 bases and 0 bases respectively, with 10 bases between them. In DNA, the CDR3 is TGCAGTGCTCGGACGGCTGCTAACTATGGCTACACCTTC. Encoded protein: CSARTAANYGYTF.

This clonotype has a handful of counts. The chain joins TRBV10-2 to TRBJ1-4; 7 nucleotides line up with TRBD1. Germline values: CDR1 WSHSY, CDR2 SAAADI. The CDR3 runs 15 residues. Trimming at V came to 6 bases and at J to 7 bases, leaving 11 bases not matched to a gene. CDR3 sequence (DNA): TGCGCCAGCAGCGATGTCAGGGGGTGGGGTGAAAAACTGTTTTTT. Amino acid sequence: CASSDVRGWGEKLFF.

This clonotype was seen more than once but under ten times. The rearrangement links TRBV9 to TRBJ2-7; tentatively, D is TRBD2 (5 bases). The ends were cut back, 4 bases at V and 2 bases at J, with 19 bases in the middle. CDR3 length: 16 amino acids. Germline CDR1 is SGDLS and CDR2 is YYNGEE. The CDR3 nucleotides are TGTGCCAGCAGCCCAAGGGTGGACTCCAACCCCTACGAGCAGTACTTC. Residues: CASSPRVDSNPYEQYF.